Below, 5 T cell receptor beta chains from the same sample are listed, as sequenced in a study of blood T cell repertoires in COVID-19. Data came from immunoSEQ multiplex PCR; TCRdb stores just in-frame clones and leaves some out. The sample carries more than 100,000 clones, approximately 84% recorded once. Sequencing was performed on peripheral blood. The receptors were sampled from a human donor in a cohort sampled during active or convalescent COVID-19.

The chain employs TRBV11-2 and TRBJ1-2; 7 nucleotides align to TRBD1. This CDR3 comprises 13 residues. After removal of 6 bases from V and 4 bases from J, the junction contained 5 bases not matched to a gene. The germline gives CDR1 SGHAT, CDR2 FQNNGV. The CDR3 DNA reads as TGTGCCAGCAGATCGACAGGGACCTATGGCTACACCTTC. Its translation is CASRSTGTYGYTF.

This clone came up once. The chain uses TRBV15 and TRBJ1-5; TRBD1 aligns across 8 bases. Germline CDR1 reads LNHNV; CDR2 reads YYDKDF (reference sequence). The CDR3 loop spans 18 amino acids. V was clipped by 0 bases and J by 5 bases; unmatched bases: 12. The CDR3 sequence is CATSRDPQGAYFHQPQHF. The CDR3 bases are TGTGCCACCAGCAGAGATCCGCAGGGGGCCTATTTCCATCAGCCCCAGCATTTT.

The gene calls are TRBV6-2 or TRBV6-3 and TRBJ1-3, with D possibly matching TRBD1 (6 bases). The germline V gene encodes CDR1 MNHEY and CDR2 SVGEGT. With 5 bases removed from V and 3 bases from J, the gap between germline ends came to 11 bases. This CDR3 comprises 14 residues. The CDR3 spells CASSHRDYGNTIYF. In DNA, the CDR3 is TGTGCCAGCAGTCACAGGGATTATGGAAACACCATATATTTT.

The V gene is TRBV10-1, the J gene TRBJ2-1; TRBD2 is a possible D gene (7 bases). Trimming removed 4 bases at V and 3 bases at J, with 10 bases between. Germline V gives CDR1 WNHNN, CDR2 SYGVQD (reference sequence). The CDR3 loop spans 14 amino acids. In DNA form, the CDR3 reads TGCGCCAGCAGTGTCGGGGGGCTCTACAATGAGCAGTTCTTC. Its protein product is CASSVGGLYNEQFF.

This clone was observed a single time. The V gene is TRBV6-1, the J gene TRBJ1-5; tentative D call: TRBD1 (5 bases). The CDR3 contains 15 residues. Germline V gene sequence: CDR1 MNHNS, CDR2 SASEGT. Trimming shortened V by 2 bases and J by 9 bases, and 17 bases separated the two germline ends. The CDR3 DNA is TGTGCCAGCAGTGAAAACCAGGGCCCCGGTGGGCCCCAGCATTTT. Translated: CASSENQGPGGPQHF.